Described below is a single TCR beta chain sequence and its context. Trimming at V came to 5 bases and at J to 10 bases, leaving 11 bases not matched to a gene. Germline V gene data show CDR1 as SGHTA and CDR2 as FQGNSA. CDR3 length equals 14 residues. The data belong to a study of identical twins. Carrying unique molecular identifiers, the cDNA also gained a universal primer site through template switching. TCRdb re-called the 5' RACE reads through MiXCR, storing one row per CDR3 protein. Of approximately 1.8 million distinct CDR3 sequences detected, 25% to 35% appear once; the ten largest clones hold over 0.25%.

The specimen was cord blood. This TCR was recovered from a newborn girl in good health. V usage is TRBV7-2 and J usage is TRBJ2-1, with 7 bases matching TRBD2. CDR3 sequence (DNA): TGTGCCAGCAGCCTGGGGAGGGCGGGAGTAGAGCAGTTCTTC. It yields the protein CASSLGRAGVEQFF.